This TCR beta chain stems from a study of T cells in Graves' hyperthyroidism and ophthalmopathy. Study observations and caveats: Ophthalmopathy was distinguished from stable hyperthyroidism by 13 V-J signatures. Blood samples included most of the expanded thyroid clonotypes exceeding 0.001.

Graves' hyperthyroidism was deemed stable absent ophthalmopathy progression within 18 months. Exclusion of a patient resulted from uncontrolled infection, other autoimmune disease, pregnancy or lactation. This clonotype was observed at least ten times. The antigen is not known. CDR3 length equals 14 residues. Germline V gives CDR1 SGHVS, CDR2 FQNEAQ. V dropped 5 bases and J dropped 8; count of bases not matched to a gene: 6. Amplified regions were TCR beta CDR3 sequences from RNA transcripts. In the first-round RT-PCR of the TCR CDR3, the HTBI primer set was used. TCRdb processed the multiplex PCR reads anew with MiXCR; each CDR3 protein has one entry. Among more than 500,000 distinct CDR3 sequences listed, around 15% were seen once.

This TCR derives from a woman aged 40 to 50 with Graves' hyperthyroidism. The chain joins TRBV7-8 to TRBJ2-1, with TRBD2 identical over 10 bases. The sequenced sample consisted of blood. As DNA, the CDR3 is TGTGCCAGCAGCCCTCTGCTAGCGGGAGATGAGCAGTTCTTC. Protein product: CASSPLLAGDEQFF.